Below are 29 T cell receptor beta chains sequenced from a single sample in a study of shared clonotypes between healthy human individuals. Terminally differentiated effector memory CD45RA+ cells were excluded from the naive CD8 cells, which were CD45RO-negative and positively selected for CCR7. Using immunoSEQ multiplex PCR, the repertoire was profiled, and TCRdb retains in-frame clones only, with some absent. The table has around 1,900,000 clones, roughly 95% seen once; the top ten hold about 1.7%. Source material: naive CD8+ T cells from PBMCs. These receptors were obtained from a man between 18 and 29 years old in good health. Some clones in this sample may be carry-over from other donors' samples.

The chain recombines TRBV13 with TRBJ2-1; a possible D gene is TRBD2 (6 bases). The V gene lost 5 bases and the J gene lost 0 bases, with 14 bases spanning the gap. Germline CDR1 is PRHDT and CDR2 is FYEKMQ (reference sequence). This CDR3 has 16 residues. CDR3 region: CASSPTSFASYNEQFF. CDR3 bases: TGTGCCAGCAGCCCTACTAGCTTCGCCTCCTACAATGAGCAGTTCTTC. The full variable domain, its missing parts supplied by reference TRBV13 and TRBJ2-1, is AAGVIQSPRHLIKEKRETATLKCYPIPRHDTVYWYQQGPGQDPQFLISFYEKMQSDKGSIPDRFSAQQFSDYHSELNMSSLELGDSALYFCASSPTSFASYNEQFFGPGTRLTVL.

The rearrangement links TRBV4-3 to TRBJ2-1; TRBD1 matches at 7 bases. The CDR3 extends over 14 amino acids. V was clipped by 4 bases and J by 7 bases; unmatched bases: 7. In germline, CDR1 is LGHNA, CDR2 YSLEER. The CDR3 here is CASSLTRGWNEQFF. The CDR3 DNA reads as TGCGCCAGCAGCCTAACCAGGGGGTGGAATGAGCAGTTCTTC.

The genes are TRBV10-3 and TRBJ2-4, with TRBD2 matching 8 bases. The V gene end was trimmed by 0 bases and the J gene end by 1 base; junction bases not matched to a gene: 17. Per germline, CDR1 ENHRY and CDR2 SYGVKD. The CDR3 has 21 amino acids. The CDR3 sequence: CAISESGGVSGENLAKNIQYF. For the CDR3, the DNA is TGTGCCATCAGTGAGTCGGGGGGGGTTAGCGGGGAGAACCTGGCCAAAAACATTCAGTACTTC.

This rearrangement joins TRBV7-2 to TRBJ1-1; D possibly corresponds to TRBD1 (6 bases). Germline CDR1 reads SGHTA; CDR2 reads FQGNSA. The V gene lost 4 bases and the J gene lost 0 bases, with 12 bases spanning the gap. The CDR3 totals 15 residues. The CDR3 DNA reads as TGTGCCAGCAGCTCGCAACAGGGCCTGAACACTGAAGCTTTCTTT. Protein: CASSSQQGLNTEAFF.

This chain connects TRBV6-6 to TRBJ1-2; no clear D gene. The CDR3 is 16 residues long. Germline V gene data show CDR1 as MNHNY and CDR2 as SVGAGI (reference sequence). Trimming took off 1 base at V and 4 bases at J, with 16 bases between the two ends. The CDR3 is CASSYLPLNPAYGYTF. The CDR3 nucleotides read TGTGCCAGCAGTTACTTACCCCTAAACCCAGCCTATGGCTACACCTTC.

The J gene is TRBJ1-1, the V gene TRBV7-3; possibly TRBD1 for D (5 bases). The CDR3 is 13 amino acids. In germline, CDR1 is SGHTA, CDR2 FQGTGA. Trimming removed 1 base at V and 4 bases at J, with 7 bases between. CDR3 amino acids: CASSLIGTTEAFF. CDR3 nucleotides: TGTGCCAGCAGCTTAATAGGGACCACTGAAGCTTTCTTT.

This chain connects TRBV4-3 to TRBJ2-1; TRBD2 might be the D (5 bases). V was trimmed by 0 bases and J by 2 bases, leaving 11 bases between them. The CDR3 covers 16 residues. The germline gives CDR1 LGHNA, CDR2 YSLEER. In DNA form, the CDR3 reads TGCGCCAGCAGCCAAGAAGCGGAGAGGGCCTACAATGAGCAGTTCTTC. It codes for CASSQEAERAYNEQFF.

V usage is TRBV7-9 and J usage is TRBJ2-7; D unclear. This CDR3 region has 15 residues. V gave up 5 bases and J gave up 3 bases, with 17 bases separating them. Germline V gives CDR1 SEHNR, CDR2 FQNEAQ (reference sequence). CDR3 sequence: CASSTPQGAYYEQYF. CDR3 in DNA: TGTGCCAGCAGCACCCCCCAAGGAGCCTACTACGAGCAGTACTTC.

V and J are TRBV6-5 and TRBJ2-7, with D tentatively TRBD2 (5 bases). V was clipped by 4 bases and J by 0 bases, with 13 bases between them. Germline V lookup: CDR1 MNHEY, CDR2 SVGAGI. The CDR3 is 15 amino acids. The CDR3 region has the DNA TGTGCCAGCAGTTTCTCGAAGCGGTACTCCTACGAGCAGTACTTC. It codes for CASSFSKRYSYEQYF.

The rearrangement uses TRBV6-1 and TRBJ2-7, with D possibly being TRBD2 (6 bases). The V end lost 0 bases, the J end lost 0 bases, and 15 bases lay between the germline ends. The length of the CDR3 is 17 residues. Germline CDR1 MNHNS, CDR2 SASEGT. CDR3 nucleotides: TGTGCCAGCAGTGAAGCTTGGCGGGACGCGTTCTCCTACGAGCAGTACTTC. This gives the protein CASSEAWRDAFSYEQYF.

The chain is built from TRBV18 and TRBJ2-1, with 13 bases lining up with TRBD2. The CDR3 runs to 19 residues. The ends lost 3 bases at V and 0 bases at J; junction bases unmatched: 8. Germline V lookup: CDR1 KGHSH, CDR2 LQKENI. DNA for the CDR3: TGTGCCAGCTCACCCGCGGGACTAGCGGGATTCGGCTCCTACAATGAGCAGTTCTTC. Residues: CASSPAGLAGFGSYNEQFF.

The chain couples TRBV28 to TRBJ1-2; D call uncertain. The CDR3 runs 14 residues. Trimming removed 7 bases from V and 6 bases from J, with 18 bases in between. Per the germline V gene, CDR1 is MDHEN and CDR2 is SYDVKM. The CDR3 coding sequence is TGTGCCAGCAACCTCCAGAAAAAGATTGATGGCTACACCTTC. Protein sequence: CASNLQKKIDGYTF.

This chain links TRBV7-9 with TRBJ2-1, with D tentatively TRBD2 (5 bases). The length of the CDR3 is 13 residues. Germline values: CDR1 SEHNR, CDR2 FQNEAQ (reference sequence). With 1 base removed from V and 9 bases from J, the gap between germline ends came to 10 bases. The CDR3 is CASSLERPIEQFF. CDR3 sequence (DNA): TGTGCCAGCAGCTTAGAGCGGCCGATTGAGCAGTTCTTC.

This clone was detected only once. The V call is TRBV5-1, the J call TRBJ2-7, with D unclear. Looked up from germline, CDR1 is SGHRS and CDR2 is YFSETQ. This CDR3 spans 15 amino acids. V was shortened by 4 bases and J by 2 bases, with 16 bases between the two germline ends. In nucleotides, the CDR3 is TGCGCCAGCAGCCCGACCGACCGACCCCCCTACGAGCAGTACTTC. Its protein is CASSPTDRPPYEQYF. Supplemented by reference TRBV5-1 and TRBJ2-7, the full variable domain reads KAGVTQTPRYLIKTRGQQVTLSCSPISGHRSVSWYQQTPGQGLQFLFEYFSETQRNKGNFPGRFSGRQFSNSRSEMNVSTLELGDSALYLCASSPTDRPPYEQYFGPGTRLTVT.

This rearrangement joins TRBV4-1 to TRBJ2-5; TRBD1 matches at 10 bases. The length of the CDR3 is 15 residues. CDR1 is MGHRA and CDR2 is YSYEKL in the germline V gene. Unmatched junction bases numbered 4, after V lost 0 bases and J lost 6 bases. The CDR3 nucleotides are TGCGCCAGCAGCCAAGAGACAGGGGGCGGGAAGACCCAGTACTTC. Protein sequence: CASSQETGGGKTQYF.

DNA for the CDR3: TGTGCCAGCAACCACGGGGGGGCGACGCCTGGAAACACCATATATTTT. This codes for CASNHGGATPGNTIYF. The rearrangement links TRBV6-4 to TRBJ1-3; TRBD1 is a possible D gene (6 bases). This CDR3 region has 16 residues. The germline V gene encodes CDR1 MRHNA and CDR2 SNTAGT. The ends were cut back, 7 bases at V and 2 bases at J, with 18 bases in the middle.

CDR3 protein: CASSLKASGSSYEQYF. CDR3 bases: TGTGCCAGCAGTTTAAAGGCTAGCGGGAGCTCCTACGAGCAGTACTTC. The rearrangement joins TRBV28 to TRBJ2-7; TRBD2 aligns across 10 bases. J was trimmed by 0 bases and V by 2 bases; bases with no gene match: 4. The CDR3 is made up of 16 amino acids. Germline loops: CDR1 MDHEN, CDR2 SYDVKM.

CDR3 region: CASTNPPNYGYTF. CDR3 DNA: TGTGCCAGCACCAACCCGCCTAACTATGGCTACACCTTC. The chain uses TRBV6-5 and TRBJ1-2; D not resolved. CDR1 is MNHEY and CDR2 is SVGAGI in the germline V gene. Trimming stripped 7 bases from V and 0 bases from J, with 9 bases between. This CDR3 is 13 amino acids long.

This sequence joins TRBV7-2 and TRBJ2-7, with a possible D match to TRBD2 (6 bases). V was shortened by 1 base and J by 2 bases, with 9 bases between the two germline ends. This CDR3 is built from 14 residues. CDR1 and CDR2 (germline): SGHTA, FQGNSA. CDR3 in DNA: TGTGCCAGCAGCTTAGGACTAGAGGCCTACGAGCAGTACTTC. Translated, it gives CASSLGLEAYEQYF.

The chain joins TRBV7-9 to TRBJ1-1, with a tentative D call TRBD1 (5 bases). From germline, CDR1 is SEHNR and CDR2 FQNEAQ (reference sequence). The germline V and J ends were trimmed by 5 bases and 0 bases, with 13 bases remaining between them. The CDR3 length is 15 residues. The DNA for the CDR3 is TGTGCCAGCAGCCCATGGGGACGCATGAACACTGAAGCTTTCTTT. It is translated as CASSPWGRMNTEAFF.

V is TRBV7-9 and J is TRBJ1-5, with D unclear. Germline V lookup: CDR1 SEHNR, CDR2 FQNEAQ (reference sequence). This CDR3 region has 14 residues. V was shortened by 1 base and J by 2 bases, with 6 bases between the two germline ends. CDR3 bases: TGTGCCAGCAGCTTAGGTTGGGGCAATCAGCCCCAGCATTTT. Translated: CASSLGWGNQPQHF.

The CDR3 here is CSAGLAETTDTQYF. The CDR3 nucleotides read TGCAGCGCGGGACTAGCGGAAACCACAGATACGCAGTATTTT. The genes are TRBV29-1 and TRBJ2-3; TRBD2 aligns across 11 bases. J lost 2 bases, V lost 7 bases, and 5 bases had no gene match. The CDR3 has 14 residues. CDR1 and CDR2 from the germline V gene are SQVTM and ANQGSEA.

As to this clone: This same CDR3 is encoded by further DNA sequences in the sample. The J gene is TRBJ1-5, the V gene TRBV27; D is ambiguous. The CDR3 loop spans 13 amino acids. Germline CDR1 MNHEY, CDR2 SMNVEV (reference sequence). Trimming cost V 3 bases and J 2 bases, with 5 bases left between them. CDR3 bases: TGTGCCAGCAGTTTTGGCGGCAATCAGCCCCAGCATTTT. Its translation is CASSFGGNQPQHF.

The rearrangement links TRBV7-9 to TRBJ2-5; no reliable D call. CDR3 length: 14 residues. The germline gives CDR1 SEHNR, CDR2 FQNEAQ (reference sequence). Deletions cut 1 base from V and 3 bases from J, with 9 bases between. CDR3 sequence reads: CASSLVSLEETQYF. DNA of the CDR3: TGTGCCAGCAGCTTAGTATCCCTTGAAGAGACCCAGTACTTC.

The V call is TRBV4-1, the J call TRBJ2-1, with 7 bases aligning to TRBD2. The CDR3 covers 16 residues. V was pared by 1 base and J by 1 base, with 4 bases of the junction left unmatched. Germline loops: CDR1 MGHRA, CDR2 YSYEKL. The CDR3: CASSQVAGVSYNEQFF. The CDR3 DNA reads TGCGCCAGCAGCCAAGTCGCGGGAGTGTCCTACAATGAGCAGTTCTTC.

The rearrangement joins TRBV9 to TRBJ2-1; 8 bases line up with TRBD2. CDR1 SGDLS and CDR2 YYNGEE come from the germline V gene. The CDR3 totals 15 residues. V shed 3 bases and J 7 bases; nucleotides not matched to a gene: 9. The CDR3 DNA reads as TGTGCCAGCAGCGCCTCGGGACTAGGACGAAATGAGCAGTTCTTC. Translating it yields CASSASGLGRNEQFF.

V usage is TRBV4-2 and J usage is TRBJ2-5; possible D gene TRBD2, 5 bases. Germline values: CDR1 LGHNA, CDR2 YNFKEQ. Trimming removed 5 bases at V and 5 bases at J, with 21 bases between. There are 16 residues in the CDR3. CDR3: CASSSRRVERVETQYF. CDR3 nucleotide sequence: TGTGCCAGCAGCTCCCGGCGAGTGGAGAGGGTGGAGACCCAGTACTTC.

This clone was recorded only once. The gene calls are TRBV9 and TRBJ2-2; D uncertain. Trimming left V 4 bases short and J 3 bases short, with 13 bases between. This CDR3 has 15 amino acids. Germline CDR1 and CDR2: SGDLS and YYNGEE. This chain's CDR3 is CASSQDPGHTGELFF. DNA for the CDR3: TGTGCCAGCAGCCAGGACCCAGGTCACACCGGGGAGCTGTTTTTT.

This clone has only one observation. J is TRBJ2-7 and V is TRBV27; D is tentatively TRBD1 or TRBD2 (5 bases each). CDR3 size: 13 residues. The germline V gene has CDR1 MNHEY and CDR2 SMNVEV (reference sequence). Trimming pared 3 bases from V and 6 bases from J, leaving 12 bases between. The DNA of the CDR3 is TGTGCCAGCAGTTTCCGGGACCCCGCCGAGCAGTACTTC. Translated, it gives CASSFRDPAEQYF.